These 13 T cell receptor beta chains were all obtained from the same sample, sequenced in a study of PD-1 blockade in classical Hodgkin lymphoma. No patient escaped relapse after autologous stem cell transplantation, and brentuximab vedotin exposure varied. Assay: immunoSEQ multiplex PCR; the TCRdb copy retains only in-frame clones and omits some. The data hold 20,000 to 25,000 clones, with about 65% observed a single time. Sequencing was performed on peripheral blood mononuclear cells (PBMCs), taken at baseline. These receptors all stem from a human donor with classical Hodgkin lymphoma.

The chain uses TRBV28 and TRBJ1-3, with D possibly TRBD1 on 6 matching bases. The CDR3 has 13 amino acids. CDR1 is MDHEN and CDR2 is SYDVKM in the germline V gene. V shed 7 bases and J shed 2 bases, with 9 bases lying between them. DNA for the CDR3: TGTGCCAGCACCGAGGGGGCTGGAAACACCATATATTTT. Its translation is CASTEGAGNTIYF.

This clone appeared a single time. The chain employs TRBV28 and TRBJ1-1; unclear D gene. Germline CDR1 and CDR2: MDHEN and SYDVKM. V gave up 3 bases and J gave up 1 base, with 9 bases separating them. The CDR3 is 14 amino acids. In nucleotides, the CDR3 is TGTGCCAGCAGTTTCCAGAGTAGGAACACTGAAGCTTTCTTT. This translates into CASSFQSRNTEAFF.

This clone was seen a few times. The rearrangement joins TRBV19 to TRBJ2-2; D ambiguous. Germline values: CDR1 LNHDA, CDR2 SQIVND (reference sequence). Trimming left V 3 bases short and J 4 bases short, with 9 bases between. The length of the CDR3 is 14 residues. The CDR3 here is CASSIFISTGELFF. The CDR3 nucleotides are TGTGCCAGTAGTATTTTCATCTCCACCGGGGAGCTGTTTTTT.

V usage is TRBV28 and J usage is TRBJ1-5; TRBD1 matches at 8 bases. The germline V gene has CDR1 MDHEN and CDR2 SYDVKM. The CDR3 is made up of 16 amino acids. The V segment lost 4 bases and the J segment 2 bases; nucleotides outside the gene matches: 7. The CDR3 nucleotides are TGTGCCAGCAGTTGGGGGACAGGCGGGGGCAATCAGCCCCAGCATTTT. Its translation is CASSWGTGGGNQPQHF.

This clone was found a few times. The CDR3 DNA follows: TGTGCCAGCAGGATTGGGGGTTATACTGAAGCTTTCTTT. It encodes CASRIGGYTEAFF. J is TRBJ1-1 and V is TRBV6-5; D may be TRBD1 (5 bases). The CDR3 sequence is 13 residues long. Trimming cost V 6 bases and J 5 bases, with 13 bases left between them. CDR1 and CDR2 from the germline V gene are MNHEY and SVGAGI.

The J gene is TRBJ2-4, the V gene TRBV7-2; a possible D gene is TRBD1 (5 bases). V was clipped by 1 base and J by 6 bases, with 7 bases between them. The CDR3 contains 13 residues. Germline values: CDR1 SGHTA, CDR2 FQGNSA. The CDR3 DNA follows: TGTGCCAGCAGCTTAGGGGGCACAAACATTCAGTACTTC. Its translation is CASSLGGTNIQYF.

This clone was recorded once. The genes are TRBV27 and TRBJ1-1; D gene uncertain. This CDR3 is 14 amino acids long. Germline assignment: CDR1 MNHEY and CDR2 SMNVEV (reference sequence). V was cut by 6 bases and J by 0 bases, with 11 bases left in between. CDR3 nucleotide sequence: TGTGCCAGCAGAAACACCCCGATGAACACTGAAGCTTTCTTT. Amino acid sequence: CASRNTPMNTEAFF.

For the CDR3, the DNA is TGTGCCAGCAGTTTGATGGGACTAGCGGAAAATGAGCAGTTCTTC. Encoded protein: CASSLMGLAENEQFF. The chain recombines TRBV28 with TRBJ2-1; 11 nucleotides align to TRBD2. Germline values: CDR1 MDHEN, CDR2 SYDVKM. V lost 3 bases, J lost 7 bases, and 5 bases stayed unmatched. CDR3 length: 15 residues.

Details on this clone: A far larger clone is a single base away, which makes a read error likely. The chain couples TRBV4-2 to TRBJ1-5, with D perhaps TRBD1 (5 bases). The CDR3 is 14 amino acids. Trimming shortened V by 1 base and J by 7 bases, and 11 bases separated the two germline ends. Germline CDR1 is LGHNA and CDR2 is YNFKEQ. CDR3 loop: CASSQGWGNQPQHF. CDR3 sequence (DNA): TGTGCCAGCAGCCAAGGTTGGGGGAACCAGCCCCAGCATTTT.

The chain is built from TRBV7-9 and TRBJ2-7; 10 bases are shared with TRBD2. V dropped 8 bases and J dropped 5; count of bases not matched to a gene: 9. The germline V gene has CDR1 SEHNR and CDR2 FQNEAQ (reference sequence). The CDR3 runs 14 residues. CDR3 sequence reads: CASSSRTSGDEQYF. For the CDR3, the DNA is TGTGCCAGCTCCTCCCGGACTAGCGGTGACGAGCAGTACTTC.

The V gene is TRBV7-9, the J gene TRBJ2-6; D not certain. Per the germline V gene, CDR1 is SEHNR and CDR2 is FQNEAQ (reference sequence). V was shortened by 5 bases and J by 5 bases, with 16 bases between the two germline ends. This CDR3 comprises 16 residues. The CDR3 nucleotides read TGTGCCAGCAGCGATACCATGACAAGTCGGGCCAACGTCCTGACTTTC. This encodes CASSDTMTSRANVLTF.

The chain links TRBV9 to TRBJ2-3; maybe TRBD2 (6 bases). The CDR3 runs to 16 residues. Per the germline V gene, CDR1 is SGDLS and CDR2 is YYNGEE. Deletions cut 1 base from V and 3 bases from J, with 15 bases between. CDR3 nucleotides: TGTGCCAGCAGCGTAAGGGACTTCGGCCCTACAGATACGCAGTATTTT. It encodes CASSVRDFGPTDTQYF.

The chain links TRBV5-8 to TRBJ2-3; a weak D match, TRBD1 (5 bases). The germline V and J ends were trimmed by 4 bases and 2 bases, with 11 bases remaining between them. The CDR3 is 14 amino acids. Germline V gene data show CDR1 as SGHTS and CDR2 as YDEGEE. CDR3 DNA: TGTGCCAGCAGCCTAAACAGGTTCACAGATACGCAGTATTTT. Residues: CASSLNRFTDTQYF. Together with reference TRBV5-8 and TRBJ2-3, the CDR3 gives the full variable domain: EAGVTQSPTHLIKTRGQQATLRCSPISGHTSVYWYQQALGLGLQFLLWYDEGEERNRGNFPPRFSGRQFPNYSSELNVNALELEDSALYLCASSLNRFTDTQYFGPGTRLTVL.